This T cell receptor beta chain stems from a study of blood T cell repertoires in COVID-19. About the study: The United States, Italy and Spain supplied acute and convalescent COVID-19 samples.

Germline CDR1 and CDR2: SGHRS and YFSETQ. V gave up 1 base and J gave up 3 bases; unmatched junction bases: 5. This CDR3 is built from 15 residues. Using immunoSEQ multiplex PCR, the repertoire was profiled, and TCRdb retains in-frame clones only, with some absent. The sample lists about 58,000 clones, about 88% occurring once. This sequence was found in a woman aged 70 to 79 with active COVID-19. The sample comprised peripheral blood. The V and J genes are TRBV5-1 and TRBJ2-7, with 9 bases matching TRBD2. This CDR3 reads CASSLRETSGYEQYF. The CDR3 region has the DNA TGCGCCAGCAGCTTGAGGGAGACTAGCGGCTACGAGCAGTACTTC.